The subject of this entry is one T cell receptor (beta chain). This entry comes from a study of blood T cells in healthy people across ages. A second about 6 to 12 cycle PCR used barcoded and J-beta primers. Each CDR3 protein is one row after TCRdb ran MiXCR on the 5' RACE reads. This sample has 790,000 or so distinct CDR3 sequences, with more than 35% found just once. Germline assignment: CDR1 DFQATT and CDR2 SNEGSKA (reference sequence). This CDR3 has 14 residues. J gave up 9 bases and V 4 bases, and 11 bases lay outside the gene matches. The chain carries TRBV20-1 and TRBJ2-1; 8 bases line up with TRBD2. The material sequenced was blood. This receptor was obtained from an older man in good health. CDR3 bases: TGCAGTGCTACATCCCCGGGAGGGCAGTTTGAGCAGTTCTTC. Protein product: CSATSPGGQFEQFF.